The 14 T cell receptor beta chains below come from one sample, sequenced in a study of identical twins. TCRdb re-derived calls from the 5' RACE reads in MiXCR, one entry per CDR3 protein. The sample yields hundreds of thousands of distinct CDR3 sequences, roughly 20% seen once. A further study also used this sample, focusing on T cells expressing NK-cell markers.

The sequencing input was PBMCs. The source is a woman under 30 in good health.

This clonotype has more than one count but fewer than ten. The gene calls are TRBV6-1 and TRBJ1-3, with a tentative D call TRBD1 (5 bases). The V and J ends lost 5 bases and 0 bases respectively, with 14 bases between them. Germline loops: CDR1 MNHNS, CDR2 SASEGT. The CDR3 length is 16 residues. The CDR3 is CASSTYPGSSGNTIYF. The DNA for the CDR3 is TGTGCCAGCAGTACGTACCCAGGGTCCTCTGGAAACACCATATATTTT.

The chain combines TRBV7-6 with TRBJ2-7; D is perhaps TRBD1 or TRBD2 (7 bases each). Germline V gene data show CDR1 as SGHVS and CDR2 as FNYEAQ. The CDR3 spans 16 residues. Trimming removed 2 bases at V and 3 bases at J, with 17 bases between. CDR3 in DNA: TGTGCCAGCAGCTTAAGAGCGGGGACAGCAAGCTACGAGCAGTACTTC. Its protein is CASSLRAGTASYEQYF. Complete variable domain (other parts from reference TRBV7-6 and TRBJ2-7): GAGVSQSPRYKVTKRGQDVALRCDPISGHVSLYWYRQALGQGPEFLTYFNYEAQQDKSGLPNDRFSAERPEGSISTLTIQRTEQRDSAMYRCASSLRAGTASYEQYFGPGTRLTVT.

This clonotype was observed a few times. The CDR3 here is CASSYSPRERGHEQYF. CDR3 DNA sequence: TGTGCCAGCAGTTACTCCCCCCGGGAGCGGGGTCACGAGCAGTACTTC. This rearrangement joins TRBV6-5 to TRBJ2-7; 7 bases map to TRBD2. The germline V gene has CDR1 MNHEY and CDR2 SVGAGI. This CDR3 comprises 16 residues. V lost 0 bases and J lost 5; bases outside the gene matches: 10.

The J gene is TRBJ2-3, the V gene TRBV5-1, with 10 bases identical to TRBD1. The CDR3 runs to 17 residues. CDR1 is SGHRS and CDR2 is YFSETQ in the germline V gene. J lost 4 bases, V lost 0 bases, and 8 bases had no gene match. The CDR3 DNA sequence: TGCGCCAGCAGCTTGGCCCCCGTGACAGGGGGCGCAGATACGCAGTATTTT. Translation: CASSLAPVTGGADTQYF.

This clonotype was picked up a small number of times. The CDR3, as DNA: TGTGCCAGCAGTGTCAGGGTATCTAATTCACCCCTCCACTTT. Its protein is CASSVRVSNSPLHF. The chain has TRBV12-3 or TRBV12-4 and TRBJ1-6; the D gene is possibly TRBD1 (5 bases). The CDR3 has 14 amino acids. The V end was cut by 5 bases, the J end by 6 bases, with 11 bases between.

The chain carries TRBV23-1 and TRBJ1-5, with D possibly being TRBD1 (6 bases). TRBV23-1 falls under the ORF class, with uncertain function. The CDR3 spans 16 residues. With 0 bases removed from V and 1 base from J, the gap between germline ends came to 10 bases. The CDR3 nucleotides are TGCGCCAGCAGTCAATCCGCCAGGGGCAGCAATCAGCCCCAGCATTTT. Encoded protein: CASSQSARGSNQPQHF.

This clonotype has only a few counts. The CDR3 DNA sequence: TGTGCCAGCAGCTTAATCCAGGGAAACACCATATATTTT. Translation: CASSLIQGNTIYF. The V call is TRBV7-3, the J call TRBJ1-3; D is ambiguous. V dropped 1 base and J dropped 4 bases, with 5 bases sitting between them. CDR3 length equals 13 residues. CDR1 and CDR2 (germline): SGHTA, FQGTGA.

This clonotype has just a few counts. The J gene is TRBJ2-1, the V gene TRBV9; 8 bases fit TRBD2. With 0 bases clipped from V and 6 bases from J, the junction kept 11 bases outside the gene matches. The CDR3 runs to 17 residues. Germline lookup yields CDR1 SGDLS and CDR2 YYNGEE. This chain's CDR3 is CASSVGGQAGGGNEQFF. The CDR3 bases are TGTGCCAGCAGCGTAGGAGGTCAGGCGGGGGGTGGCAATGAGCAGTTCTTC. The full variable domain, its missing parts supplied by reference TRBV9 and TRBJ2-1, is DSGVTQTPKHLITATGQRVTLRCSPRSGDLSVYWYQQSLDQGLQFLIQYYNGEERAKGNILERFSAQQFPDLHSELNLSSLELGDSALYFCASSVGGQAGGGNEQFFGPGTRLTVL.

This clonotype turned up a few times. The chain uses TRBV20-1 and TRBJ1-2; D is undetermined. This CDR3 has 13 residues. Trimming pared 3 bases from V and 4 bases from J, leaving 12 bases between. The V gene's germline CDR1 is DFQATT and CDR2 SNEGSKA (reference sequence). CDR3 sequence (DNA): TGCAGTGCTAGCCTGGAGGGCTCCTATGGCTACACCTTC. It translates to CSASLEGSYGYTF.

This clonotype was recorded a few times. The DNA for the CDR3 is TGTGCCAGCGGGGGGGTCGCTAATGAAAAACTGTTTTTT. This gives the protein CASGGVANEKLFF. The chain has TRBV12-3 or TRBV12-4 and TRBJ1-4; the D gene is possibly TRBD1 (5 bases). The CDR3 runs to 13 residues. The V and J ends lost 8 bases and 3 bases respectively, with 10 bases between them.

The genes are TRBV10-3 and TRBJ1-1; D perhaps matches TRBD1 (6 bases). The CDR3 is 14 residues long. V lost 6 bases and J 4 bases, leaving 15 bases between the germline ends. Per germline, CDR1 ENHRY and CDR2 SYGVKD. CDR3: CAISPQGVSTEAFF. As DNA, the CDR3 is TGTGCCATCAGCCCACAGGGAGTGAGCACTGAAGCTTTCTTT.

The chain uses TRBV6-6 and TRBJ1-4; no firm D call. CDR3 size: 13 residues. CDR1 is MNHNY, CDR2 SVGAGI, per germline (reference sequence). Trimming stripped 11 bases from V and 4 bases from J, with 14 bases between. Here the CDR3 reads CAGQARSNEKLFF. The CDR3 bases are TGTGCCGGTCAGGCCCGTAGTAATGAAAAACTGTTTTTT.

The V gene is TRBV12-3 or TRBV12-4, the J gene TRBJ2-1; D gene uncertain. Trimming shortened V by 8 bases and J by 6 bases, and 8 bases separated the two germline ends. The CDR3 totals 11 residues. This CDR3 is CASGPSNEQFF. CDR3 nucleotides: TGTGCCAGCGGTCCTTCCAATGAGCAGTTCTTC.

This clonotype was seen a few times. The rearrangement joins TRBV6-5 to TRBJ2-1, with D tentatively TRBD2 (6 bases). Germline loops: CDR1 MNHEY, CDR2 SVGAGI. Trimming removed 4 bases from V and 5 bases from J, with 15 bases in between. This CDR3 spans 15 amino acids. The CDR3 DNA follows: TGTGCCAGCAGTTCCCCCGTGGGGGGTAACAATGAGCAGTTCTTC. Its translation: CASSSPVGGNNEQFF.